This T cell receptor (beta chain) was recorded in a study of patients and donors after allogeneic stem cell transplantation. TCRdb re-called the RT-PCR reads through MiXCR, storing one row per CDR3 protein. The sample holds some 960,000 distinct CDR3 sequences; roughly 18% are singletons and the top ten take 6%. The V gene's germline CDR1 is MNHEY and CDR2 SVGEGT. J lost 7 bases, V lost 6 bases, and 13 bases had no gene match. The CDR3 has 15 amino acids. This clonotype was obtained from a human donor who was either an allogeneic HSCT recipient or a stem cell or donor lymphocyte infusion donor (not recorded which). It is not recorded whose cells these are; they may come from a transplant donor. The rearrangement joins TRBV6-2 or TRBV6-3 to TRBJ2-7; 9 bases match TRBD1. The sample consisted of blood, either unsorted or a sorted T cell fraction (not recorded which). The CDR3 region has the DNA TGTGCCAGCAGCCAAAGGACAGGGGCTGTACAAGAGCAGTACTTC. Translation gives CASSQRTGAVQEQYF.